This T cell receptor beta chain was identified during a study of tumor T cells in aggressive B-cell lymphoma. Method: immunoSEQ multiplex PCR; TCRdb's copy keeps in-frame clones and lacks some. This table holds approximately 800 clones, about nine tenths found once. This CDR3 is built from 14 residues. Unmatched junction bases numbered 3, after V lost 2 bases and J lost 6 bases. Looked up from germline, CDR1 is SGHTA and CDR2 is FQGNSA. The sequence came from an adult with diffuse large B cell lymphoma. Sample: tumor tissue. The chain is built from TRBV7-2 and TRBJ1-2, with 10 positions matching TRBD1. CDR3 amino acids: CASSLPGQGNGYTF. DNA for the CDR3: TGTGCCAGCAGCTTACCGGGACAGGGGAATGGCTACACCTTC.